This T cell receptor beta chain was obtained from a study of shared clonotypes between healthy human individuals. The CDR3 loop spans 15 amino acids. Germline V gene lookup returns CDR1 SGHRS and CDR2 YFSETQ. V shed 0 bases and J shed 0 bases, with 7 bases lying between them. Study-wide points: Non-shared clonotypes displayed generation probabilities falling below those of clonotypes present in all four donors.

Original handling: With immunoSEQ giving junction-only sequences and no quality scores, filtering differed. Clones were read by immunoSEQ multiplex PCR, and TCRdb kept only the in-frame ones, dropping some. The V and J calls and the clone size are those of that table, but D and trimming were determined from the DNA. The sample consists of more than 2,000,000 clones, roughly 93% of them appearing once. Comment on this clone: What it binds is not known. This sample also contains other DNA sequences that code for the same CDR3.

The origin of this receptor is a man aged 18 to 30 in good health. Some clones in this sample may be carry-over from other donors' samples. Sequenced material: naive CD4+ T cells from PBMCs. The subset: CD45RA+ positively selected. V usage is TRBV5-1 and J usage is TRBJ2-1; D is uncertain. CDR3 nucleotide sequence: TGCGCCAGCAGCTTGGAGACGGGCTCCTACAATGAGCAGTTCTTC. Its protein is CASSLETGSYNEQFF.